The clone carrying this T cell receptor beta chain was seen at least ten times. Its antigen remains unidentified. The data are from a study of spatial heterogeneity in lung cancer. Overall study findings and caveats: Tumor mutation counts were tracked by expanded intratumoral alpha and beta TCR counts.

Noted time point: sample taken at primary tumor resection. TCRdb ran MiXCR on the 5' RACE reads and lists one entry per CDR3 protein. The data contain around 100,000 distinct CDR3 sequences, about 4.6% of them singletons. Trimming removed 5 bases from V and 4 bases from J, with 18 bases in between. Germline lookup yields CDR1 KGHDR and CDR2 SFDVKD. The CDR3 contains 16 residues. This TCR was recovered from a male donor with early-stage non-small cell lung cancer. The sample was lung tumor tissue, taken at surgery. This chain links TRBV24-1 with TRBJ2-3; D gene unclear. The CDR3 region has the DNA TGTGCCACCAGTGTATTTAATGGACGTCAGGCAGATACGCAGTATTTT. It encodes CATSVFNGRQADTQYF.